Shown below are 7 T cell receptor beta chains from a single sample sequenced in a study of T cells in Graves' hyperthyroidism and ophthalmopathy (dated by TCRdb to the late 2010s). Libraries were made using multiplex PCR. The reads were generated on an Illumina HiSeq 2000. TCR beta CDR3 regions were amplified from RNA transcripts. For the first round of RT-PCR on the TCR CDR3, the HTBI primer set was used together with the Qiagen OneStep RT-PCR kit. TCRdb passed the public sequencing reads through fastp at Q25 and MiXCR, retaining productive beta sequences. When rows share a CDR3 protein, they turn into one entry using the most common DNA and genes. The sample yields a few hundred thousand distinct CDR3 sequences; approximately 15% were counted once. The ten biggest clones cover approximately 32% of the sample. Sequences were obtained from blood. These TCRs come from a woman aged 30 to 39 with Graves' hyperthyroidism.

In this sample, this clonotype turned up many times. The chain uses TRBV10-1 and TRBJ2-7; TRBD1 matches at 10 bases. Germline CDR1 and CDR2: WNHNN and SYGVQD (reference sequence). Losses at the gene ends were 4 bases for V and 4 bases for J; bases not matched to a gene: 7. The CDR3 length is 15 residues. The CDR3: CASSGPGQGLYEQYF. The DNA for the CDR3 is TGCGCCAGCAGTGGGCCGGGACAGGGGTTGTACGAGCAGTACTTC.

This clonotype occurred many times. The chain employs TRBV29-1 and TRBJ2-7; 8 nucleotides align to TRBD1. Germline values: CDR1 SQVTM, CDR2 ANQGSEA. V was pared by 0 bases and J by 4 bases, with 8 bases of the junction left unmatched. The CDR3 is made up of 15 amino acids. As DNA, the CDR3 is TGCAGCGTTGAAGATACGACAGGGGAGGATTACGAGCAGTACTTC. It specifies CSVEDTTGEDYEQYF.

This clonotype has ten or more counts. This rearrangement joins TRBV28 to TRBJ2-7; D gene uncertain. The V gene's germline CDR1 is MDHEN and CDR2 SYDVKM. The length of the CDR3 is 18 residues. Trimming cost V 5 bases and J 3 bases, with 26 bases left between them. In nucleotides, the CDR3 is TGTGCCAGCAGTCCACCCCCCACAGACCGCCTACGCTACTACGAGCAGTACTTC. Protein sequence: CASSPPPTDRLRYYEQYF.

CDR3 loop: CASSLALTEKLFF. CDR3 nucleotides: TGTGCCAGCAGCTTAGCGCTAACAGAAAAACTGTTTTTT. The chain couples TRBV7-9 to TRBJ1-4, with D hard to call. The germline gives CDR1 SEHNR, CDR2 FQNEAQ (reference sequence). Trimming cost V 0 bases and J 8 bases, with 7 bases left between them. The CDR3 runs 13 residues.

This clonotype has a handful of counts. The chain recombines TRBV5-1 with TRBJ2-1; the D gene could be TRBD1 or TRBD2 (5 bases each). The CDR3 has 16 residues. Germline V gives CDR1 SGHRS, CDR2 YFSETQ. Trimming took 1 base from V and 2 from J, leaving 13 bases between them. The CDR3, as DNA: TGCGCCAGCAGCTTGTCGGGGACCCCCACCTACAATGAGCAGTTCTTC. Translation gives CASSLSGTPTYNEQFF.

Only a few counts were recorded for this clonotype. The rearrangement uses TRBV19 and TRBJ1-1; 11 nucleotides line up with TRBD1. Looked up from germline, CDR1 is LNHDA and CDR2 is SQIVND (reference sequence). The junction had 11 bases not matched to a gene; V was cut back by 5 bases and J by 0 bases. CDR3 length equals 18 residues. The CDR3 DNA reads TGTGCCAGTAGTCAAGGGACAGGGGGGGCTTACATGAACACTGAAGCTTTCTTT. The encoded protein is CASSQGTGGAYMNTEAFF.

This clonotype was recorded a few times. The rearrangement joins TRBV20-1 to TRBJ2-7; D might be TRBD2 (5 bases). Germline V CDR1 and CDR2: DFQATT, SNEGSKA (reference sequence). The CDR3 length is 12 residues. CDR3 DNA sequence: TGCAGCCTGTGGGAGCCCTCCTACGAGCAGTACTTC. Translated: CSLWEPSYEQYF.